The sequence of this TCR beta chain was determined in a study of T cell responses to AZD1222 COVID-19 vaccine. Study results and limitations: Baseline seropositives among AZD1222 recipients totaled only 5 to 7. Donors were chiefly white British, with a greater number of females, and clonal diversity was perhaps underestimated. None of the repertoires were sampled until the peak T cell response had passed.

In regard to this clone: Antigen specificity is unknown.

The CDR3 consists of 13 residues. V was pared by 8 bases and J by 4 bases, with 12 bases between. The protocol was immunoSEQ multiplex PCR, while the TCRdb copy is restricted to in-frame clones and leaves out a portion. The sample gives about 150,000 clones, about 90% of which show up once; roughly 6% is in the top ten. The starting material was peripheral blood, obtained 28 days after the second AZD1222 dose. The V call is TRBV12-3 or TRBV12-4, the J call TRBJ2-1; tentative D call: TRBD2 (5 bases). The TCR originated in an adult who received the AZD1222 COVID-19 vaccine. CDR3 residues: CASRGADYNEQFF. DNA of the CDR3: TGTGCCAGCCGAGGAGCGGATTACAATGAGCAGTTCTTC.